The 15 T cell receptor beta chains presented below share a single source sample, sequenced in a study of cytomegalovirus exposure and HLA in healthy donors. Primers: 60 Vbeta forward and 13 Jbeta reverse. Sequencing was performed with immunoSEQ multiplex PCR; in TCRdb, only in-frame clones are kept and a portion is missing. The sample's table shows some 120,000 clones. Sequencing input: PBMCs. These receptors were collected from an older woman in good health and CMV-seronegative.

The chain links TRBV5-1 to TRBJ2-7, with D possibly TRBD1 on 5 matching bases. CDR3 length: 14 residues. CDR1 and CDR2 (germline): SGHRS, YFSETQ. Trimming stripped 4 bases from V and 3 bases from J, with 14 bases between. The DNA of the CDR3 is TGCGCCAGCAGCCCCAGGGAACTTGACTACGAGCAGTACTTC. This encodes CASSPRELDYEQYF.

The chain combines TRBV5-6 with TRBJ2-7, with TRBD1 identical over 9 bases. Trimming at V came to 1 base and at J to 5 bases, leaving 10 bases not matched to a gene. Germline CDR1 reads SGHDT; CDR2 reads YYEEEE. CDR3 length: 16 residues. CDR3 sequence (DNA): TGTGCCAGCAGCTTGAGCCCCGGGACAGGGATCCACGAGCAGTACTTC. Its protein is CASSLSPGTGIHEQYF.

The chain recombines TRBV5-1 with TRBJ2-5, with TRBD2 matching 7 bases. Germline V gives CDR1 SGHRS, CDR2 YFSETQ. CDR3 size: 15 residues. Trimming at V came to 1 base and at J to 2 bases, leaving 5 bases not matched to a gene. The DNA of the CDR3 is TGCGCCAGCAGCTTGATGCGGGGGAGTCAAGAGACCCAGTACTTC. As protein: CASSLMRGSQETQYF.

The V gene is TRBV4-1, the J gene TRBJ2-7; D ambiguous. The germline CDR1 and CDR2 sequences are MGHRA and YSYEKL. The CDR3 runs to 15 residues. V was pared by 0 bases and J by 3 bases, with 12 bases between. CDR3 DNA sequence: TGCGCCAGCAGCCAAGAGCCCTGGCGGAACTACGAGCAGTACTTC. Its protein product is CASSQEPWRNYEQYF.

V and J are TRBV9 and TRBJ1-3, with TRBD1 identical over 9 bases. Germline CDR1 and CDR2: SGDLS and YYNGEE. This CDR3 contains 16 residues. J was trimmed by 4 bases and V by 4 bases; bases with no gene match: 9. The CDR3 sequence is CASSQYDRGIGNTIYF. DNA for the CDR3: TGTGCCAGCAGCCAATACGACAGGGGGATCGGAAACACCATATATTTT. The variable domain in full, with the rest retrieved from reference TRBV9 and TRBJ1-3, is DSGVTQTPKHLITATGQRVTLRCSPRSGDLSVYWYQQSLDQGLQFLIQYYNGEERAKGNILERFSAQQFPDLHSELNLSSLELGDSALYFCASSQYDRGIGNTIYFGEGSWLTVV.

The chain couples TRBV2 to TRBJ2-7; 8 bases agree with TRBD2. V lost 7 bases and J lost 3; bases outside the gene matches: 8. From germline, CDR1 is SNHLY and CDR2 FYNNEI. The CDR3 covers 14 residues. CDR3 protein: CASTGGAGDYEQYF. CDR3 DNA: TGTGCCAGCACGGGAGGAGCGGGAGACTACGAGCAGTACTTC.

This chain links TRBV27 with TRBJ2-3, with TRBD2 matching 7 bases. The germline V gene has CDR1 MNHEY and CDR2 SMNVEV (reference sequence). Unmatched junction bases numbered 5, after V lost 0 bases and J lost 2 bases. CDR3 length equals 16 residues. The CDR3 loop reads CASSLSSGTTTDTQYF. CDR3 bases: TGTGCCAGCAGTTTATCGAGCGGGACTACCACAGATACGCAGTATTTT.

This chain uses TRBV7-6 with TRBJ2-7; 7 bases fit TRBD1. The CDR3 totals 16 residues. The V gene's germline CDR1 is SGHVS and CDR2 FNYEAQ. J lost 1 base, V lost 8 bases, and 14 bases had no gene match. CDR3 in DNA: TGTGCCAGCCAACCAGGGGGTTCGTCTAGATCCTACGAGCAGTACTTC. As protein: CASQPGGSSRSYEQYF.

The chain couples TRBV6-5 to TRBJ1-1; possibly TRBD1 for D (5 bases). Trimming pared 5 bases from V and 2 bases from J, leaving 12 bases between. There are 14 residues in the CDR3. Germline V lookup: CDR1 MNHEY, CDR2 SVGAGI. The CDR3 coding sequence is TGTGCCAGCAGTCATAGACAGCCAAACACTGAAGCTTTCTTT. This codes for CASSHRQPNTEAFF.

The V gene is TRBV6-5, the J gene TRBJ2-2; D possibly corresponds to TRBD2 (5 bases). V was shortened by 0 bases and J by 4 bases, with 12 bases between the two germline ends. The CDR3 contains 16 residues. Germline lookup yields CDR1 MNHEY and CDR2 SVGAGI. CDR3 amino acids: CASSYSPGSVTGELFF. Written as DNA, the CDR3 is TGTGCCAGCAGTTACTCGCCGGGATCCGTCACCGGGGAGCTGTTTTTT.

The chain joins TRBV18 to TRBJ2-3; the D is unclear. This CDR3 comprises 14 residues. Trimming shortened V by 3 bases and J by 2 bases, and 9 bases separated the two germline ends. Germline assignment: CDR1 KGHSH and CDR2 LQKENI. CDR3 protein: CASSPVQNTDTQYF. Written as DNA, the CDR3 is TGTGCCAGCTCACCTGTGCAGAACACAGATACGCAGTATTTT.

The J gene is TRBJ2-7, the V gene TRBV7-8; possible D gene TRBD1, 7 bases. There are 15 residues in the CDR3. Germline values: CDR1 SGHVS, CDR2 FQNEAQ. The V end was cut by 5 bases, the J end by 1 base, with 15 bases between. CDR3 nucleotides: TGTGCCAGCAGCCCAGTACAGGGGAGGTCCTACGAGCAGTACTTC. Its protein product is CASSPVQGRSYEQYF.

CDR3 in DNA: TGTGCCAGCAGTCACAGGGGGCGTTCTAACTATGGCTACACCTTC. Residues: CASSHRGRSNYGYTF. This chain uses TRBV6-5 with TRBJ1-2; 9 bases map to TRBD1. The germline V gene has CDR1 MNHEY and CDR2 SVGAGI. V shed 5 bases, J shed 0 bases, and the junction held 4 bases outside the gene matches. The CDR3 extends over 15 amino acids.

The chain employs TRBV6-1 and TRBJ1-3; a weak D match, TRBD1 (5 bases). The V gene's germline CDR1 is MNHNS and CDR2 SASEGT. The ends were cut back, 5 bases at V and 7 bases at J, with 12 bases in the middle. This CDR3 comprises 13 residues. The CDR3 sequence is CASSRDLYNTIYF. Written as DNA, the CDR3 is TGTGCCAGCAGTCGGGACTTATATAACACCATATATTTT.

In the case of this clone: At one end the junction does not follow the germline gene, possibly because of a read error. Other DNA sequences in this specimen translate into the identical CDR3. J is TRBJ2-7 and V is TRBV7-9, with D possibly matching TRBD1 (6 bases). The CDR3 is 16 residues long. Germline V gene data show CDR1 as SEHNR and CDR2 as FQNEAQ (reference sequence). This chain's CDR3 is CASSLDYRESSYEQYF. CDR3 sequence (DNA): TGCGCCAGCAGCTTAGACTACAGGGAGAGCTCCTACGAGCAGTACTTC.